This T cell receptor beta chain was profiled in a study of circulating and synovial CD4+ cells in juvenile arthritis. With 5 bases removed from V and 6 bases from J, the gap between germline ends came to 18 bases. The germline V gene encodes CDR1 PRHDT and CDR2 FYEKMQ (reference sequence). The CDR3 contains 15 residues. General study results and limits: CPL versus bulk CD4 samples: T cell genome counts differed by at least an order of magnitude. Diversity here was lower than in bulk blood CD4 cells.

The table came from immunoSEQ multiplex PCR; TCRdb's copy has only in-frame clones and leaves some out. Of 32,000 or so clones in the sample, 90% to 95% were seen once. Of note for this clone: Its target is unknown.

The source is a human donor with juvenile idiopathic arthritis. V usage is TRBV13 and J usage is TRBJ2-3; a possible D gene is TRBD1 (5 bases). Sequenced sample: CD4+ T cells from blood. The CDR3 loop reads CASSPLPRVPDTQYF. In nucleotides, the CDR3 is TGTGCCAGCAGCCCCCTCCCCAGGGTTCCTGATACGCAGTATTTT.